This TCR beta chain was sequenced during a study of blood T cell repertoires in COVID-19. About the study: Specimens from acute and convalescent COVID-19 originated in the United States, Italy and Spain.

Recruitment covered about 26 US areas and drew participants whose ages spanned about 18 to 95 years. What the recovered Cohort 3 donors had was two negative PCRs, clearance, or symptom resolution. How the authors handled the data: Reference gene primer amplification gave estimated nucleated cell counts. Here immunoSEQ multiplex PCR was the method, and the copy in TCRdb shows in-frame clones only, minus some. V and J calls and clone size follow that table, whereas D and trimming were derived from the DNA. The sample lists some 340,000 clones; more than 75% were seen once. The CDR3 is made up of 16 amino acids. Trimming left V 3 bases short and J 1 base short, with 15 bases between. Germline V gives CDR1 SNHLY, CDR2 FYNNEI.

The V call is TRBV2, the J call TRBJ1-1; D call uncertain. The receptor comes from a woman between 25 and 40 years old who had recovered from COVID-19. The sample consisted of PBMCs or T cells enriched from blood (not recorded which). Here the CDR3 DNA reads TGTGCCAGCAGTGAGTTCGCGGCACATCCGAACACTGAAGCTTTCTTT. Its translation: CASSEFAAHPNTEAFF.